A selection of T cell receptor beta chains follows, all from one sample in a study of blood T cells in healthy people across ages. TCRdb re-called the 5' RACE reads through MiXCR, storing one row per CDR3 protein. The table shows about 620,000 distinct CDR3 sequences, with more than 20% occurring only once. The sequenced sample consisted of blood. These receptors were collected from a man aged 65-85 years in good health. Both conserved end residues are part of each CDR3.

v_call: TRBV18
j_call: NA
cdr3_aa: CASSPRPGTSGYEQYF

v_call: TRBV9
j_call: TRBJ2-5
cdr3_aa: CASSKRTGGRETQYF

v_call: TRBV9
j_call: TRBJ1-4
cdr3_aa: CASSVSGTANEKLFF

v_call: TRBV9
j_call: TRBJ2-1
cdr3_aa: CASSVGPPSNEQFF

v_call: TRBV2
j_call: TRBJ1-1
cdr3_aa: CASGGMSTEAFF

v_call: TRBV20-1
j_call: TRBJ2-3
cdr3_aa: CSVRREAGGRTDTQYF

v_call: TRBV29-1
j_call: TRBJ2-3
cdr3_aa: CSVGSTGFTDTQYF

v_call: TRBV20-1
j_call: TRBJ2-7
cdr3_aa: CSAPRTGTNEQYF

v_call: TRBV7-3
j_call: TRBJ2-1
cdr3_aa: CASSATGTGIHNEQFF

v_call: TRBV28
j_call: TRBJ2-3
cdr3_aa: CASSPLGLADHTDTQYF

v_call: TRBV6-5
j_call: TRBJ2-7
cdr3_aa: CASSYGVPGYEQYF

v_call: TRBV15
j_call: TRBJ1-2
cdr3_aa: CATSRDGPHTRTF

v_call: TRBV12-5
j_call: TRBJ1-5
cdr3_aa: CASGFEGGQPQHF

v_call: TRBV7-2
j_call: TRBJ2-5
cdr3_aa: CASSLGGTSGRGHQGTQYF

v_call: TRBV4-1
j_call: TRBJ2-2
cdr3_aa: CASSQDKISGTGELFF

v_call: TRBV7-3
j_call: TRBJ2-1
cdr3_aa: CASSFHDRADEQFF

v_call: TRBV20-1
j_call: TRBJ2-5
cdr3_aa: CSARADASIETQYF

v_call: TRBV28
j_call: TRBJ1-1
cdr3_aa: CASSLSPQGGNTEAFF

v_call: TRBV20-1
j_call: TRBJ2-1
cdr3_aa: CSASPGTSGDEQFF

v_call: TRBV20-1
j_call: TRBJ1-6
cdr3_aa: CSARQGVDSPLHF

v_call: TRBV6-2/TRBV6-3
j_call: TRBJ2-5
cdr3_aa: CASRLGTGQETQYF

v_call: TRBV5-1
j_call: TRBJ2-7
cdr3_aa: CASSLARQVDSYEQYF